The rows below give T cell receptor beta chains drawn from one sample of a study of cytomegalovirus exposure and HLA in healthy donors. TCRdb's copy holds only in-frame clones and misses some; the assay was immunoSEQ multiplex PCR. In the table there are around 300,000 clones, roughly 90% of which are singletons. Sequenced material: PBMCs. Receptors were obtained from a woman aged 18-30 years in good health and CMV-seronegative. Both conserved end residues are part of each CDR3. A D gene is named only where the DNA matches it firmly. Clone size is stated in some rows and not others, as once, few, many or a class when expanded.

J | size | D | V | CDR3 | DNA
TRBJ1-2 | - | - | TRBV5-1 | CASRPGGQGIGYTF | TGCGCCAGCAGGCCCGGAGGGCAGGGTATTGGCTACACCTTC
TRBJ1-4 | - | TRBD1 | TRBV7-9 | CASRGTVHCSNEKLFF | TGTGCCAGCAGGGGGACAGTCCATTGTTCCAATGAAAAACTGTTTTTT
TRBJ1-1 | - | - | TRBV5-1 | CATRGGSTEAFF | TGCGCCACCAGGGGAGGGAGCACTGAAGCTTTCTTT
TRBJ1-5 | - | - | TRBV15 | CATSRAVMRPQRQPQHF | TGTGCCACCAGCAGAGCAGTAATGAGGCCCCAGCGACAGCCCCAGCATTTT
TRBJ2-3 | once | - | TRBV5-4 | CASSWTATTDTQYF | TGTGCCAGCAGCTGGACAGCTACGACAGATACGCAGTATTTT
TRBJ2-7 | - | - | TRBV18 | CASSPGTGSYEQYF | TGTGCCAGCTCACCAGGGACTGGATCCTACGAGCAGTACTTC
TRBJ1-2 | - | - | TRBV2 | CASSERQGINYGYTF | TGTGCCAGCAGTGAAAGGCAGGGAATTAACTATGGCTACACCTTC
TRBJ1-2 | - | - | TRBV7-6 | CASSLDPTANYGYTF | TGTGCCAGCAGCTTAGATCCTACAGCTAACTATGGCTACACCTTC
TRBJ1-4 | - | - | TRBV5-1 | CASRPTATNEKLFF | TGCGCCAGTAGGCCGACAGCAACTAATGAAAAACTGTTTTTT
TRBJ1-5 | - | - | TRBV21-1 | CASSILSSGRELEKSNQPQHF | TGTGCCAGCAGCATTCTTAGTTCTGGGAGGGAGTTGGAGAAGAGCAATCAGCCCCAGCATTTT
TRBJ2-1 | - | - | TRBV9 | CASSVAEGYEQFF | TGTGCCAGCAGCGTAGCGGAGGGGTACGAGCAGTTCTTC
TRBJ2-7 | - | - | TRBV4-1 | CASSQVGDREQYF | TGCGCCAGCAGCCAAGTTGGAGACAGAGAGCAGTACTTC
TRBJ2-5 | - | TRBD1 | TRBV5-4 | CASSRDRGGETQYF | TGTGCCAGCAGCCGGGACAGGGGAGGGGAGACCCAGTACTTC
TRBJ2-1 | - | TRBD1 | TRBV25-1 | CASSVVRGRNEQFF | TGTGCCAGCAGTGTCGTCAGGGGGCGGAATGAGCAGTTCTTC
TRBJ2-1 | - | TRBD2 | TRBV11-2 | CASSLGAGSYNEQFF | TGTGCCAGCAGCTTAGGAGCGGGGTCCTACAATGAGCAGTTCTTC
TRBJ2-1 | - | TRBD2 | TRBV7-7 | CASSPGTRNEQFF | TGTGCTAGCAGCCCAGGGACTAGGAATGAGCAGTTCTTC
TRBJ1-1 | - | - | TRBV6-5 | CASSYSRENTEAFF | TGTGCCAGCAGTTACTCCAGGGAGAACACTGAAGCTTTCTTT
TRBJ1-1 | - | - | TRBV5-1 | CASSSGGPYTEAFF | TGCGCCAGCAGCTCGGGGGGGCCTTACACTGAAGCTTTCTTT
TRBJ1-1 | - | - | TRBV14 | CASSPFRGNTEAFF | TGTGCCAGCAGCCCGTTCAGGGGGAACACTGAAGCTTTCTTT
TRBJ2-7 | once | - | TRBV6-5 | CASSYALASYEQYF | TGTGCCAGCAGTTACGCGTTAGCTTCCTACGAGCAGTACTTC
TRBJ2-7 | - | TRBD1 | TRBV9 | CASSSEGQGLYEQYF | TGTGCCAGCAGTAGTGAGGGACAGGGACTCTACGAGCAGTACTTC
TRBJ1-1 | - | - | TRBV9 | CASSVGNENTEAFF | TGTGCCAGCAGCGTTGGCAACGAGAACACTGAAGCTTTCTTT
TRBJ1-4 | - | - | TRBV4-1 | CASSQVGSGDNEKLFF | TGCGCCAGCAGCCAAGTTGGTTCAGGGGATAATGAAAAACTGTTTTTT
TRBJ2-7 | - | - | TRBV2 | CASVSGTIPTYEQYF | TGTGCCAGCGTTTCCGGGACAATCCCCACCTACGAGCAGTACTTC
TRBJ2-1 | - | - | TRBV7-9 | CASSSSGRNEQFF | TGTGCCAGCAGCTCATCAGGGAGGAATGAGCAGTTCTTC
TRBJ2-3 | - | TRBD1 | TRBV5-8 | CASSIRTGTDTQYF | TGTGCCAGCAGTATTAGGACAGGGACAGATACGCAGTATTTT
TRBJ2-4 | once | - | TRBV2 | CASSPLPGLNIQYF | TGTGCCAGCAGTCCCCTCCCGGGTTTAAACATTCAGTACTTC
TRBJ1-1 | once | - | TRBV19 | CASSIGQVMNTEAFF | TGTGCCAGTAGTATAGGGCAGGTCATGAACACTGAAGCTTTCTTT
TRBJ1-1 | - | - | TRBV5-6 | CASSLGIVSEAFF | TGTGCCAGCAGCTTGGGAATCGTTAGTGAAGCTTTCTTT
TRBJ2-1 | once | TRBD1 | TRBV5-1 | CASSPQGARNEQFF | TGCGCCAGCAGCCCTCAGGGGGCCCGCAATGAGCAGTTCTTC
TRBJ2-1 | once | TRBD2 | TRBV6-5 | CASSPGLAGYNEQFF | TGTGCCAGCAGTCCCGGACTAGCGGGGTACAATGAGCAGTTCTTC
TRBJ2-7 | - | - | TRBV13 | CASSSGASYEQYF | TGTGCCAGCAGCTCAGGCGCCTCCTACGAGCAGTACTTC
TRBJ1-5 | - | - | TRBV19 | CASSIWGPGGQPQHF | TGTGCCAGTAGTATTTGGGGGCCAGGCGGTCAGCCCCAGCATTTT
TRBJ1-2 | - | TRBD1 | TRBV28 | CASSYPTGGYGYTF | TGTGCCAGCAGTTACCCGACAGGGGGCTATGGCTACACCTTC
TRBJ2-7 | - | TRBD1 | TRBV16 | CASRITGTGAYEQYF | TGTGCCAGCAGAATTACCGGGACAGGGGCCTACGAGCAGTACTTC
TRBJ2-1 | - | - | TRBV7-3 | CASSHPDSYNEQFF | TGTGCCAGCAGCCACCCGGACAGTTACAATGAGCAGTTCTTC
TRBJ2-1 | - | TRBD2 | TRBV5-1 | CASSLLIAGNPGSSYNEQFF | TGCGCCAGCAGCTTGTTAATAGCGGGGAATCCCGGAAGCTCCTACAATGAGCAGTTCTTC
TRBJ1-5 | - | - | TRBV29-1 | CSVLIQGNQPQHF | TGCAGCGTCCTGATACAGGGCAATCAGCCCCAGCATTTT
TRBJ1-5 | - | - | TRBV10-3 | CAISEGGGGNQPQHF | TGTGCCATCAGTGAAGGCGGGGGAGGCAATCAGCCCCAGCATTTT
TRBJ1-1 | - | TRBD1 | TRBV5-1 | CASSFETGFEAFF | TGCGCCAGCAGCTTTGAGACAGGGTTTGAAGCTTTCTTT
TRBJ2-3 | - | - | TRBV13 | CASSVTSRGPSTDTQYF | TGTGCCAGCAGCGTCACTTCGCGGGGCCCTAGCACAGATACGCAGTATTTT
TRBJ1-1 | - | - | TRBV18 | CASSPSRQTEAFF | TGTGCCAGCTCACCGTCTAGACAGACTGAAGCTTTCTTT
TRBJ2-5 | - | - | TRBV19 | CASSILGVSETQYF | TGTGCCAGTAGTATCTTAGGAGTTTCAGAGACCCAGTACTTC
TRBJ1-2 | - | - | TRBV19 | CASTPRGTNYGYTF | TGTGCCAGTACCCCTCGAGGGACTAACTATGGCTACACCTTC
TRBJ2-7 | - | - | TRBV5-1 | CASSENRATLYEQYF | TGCGCCAGCAGCGAAAACAGGGCCACCCTCTACGAGCAGTACTTC
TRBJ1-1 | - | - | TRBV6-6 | CASSLLMNTEAFF | TGTGCCAGCAGCCTCCTTATGAACACTGAAGCTTTCTTT
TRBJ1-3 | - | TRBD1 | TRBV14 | CASSQFRDSRNTIYF | TGTGCCAGCAGCCAATTCCGGGACAGCAGAAACACCATATATTTT
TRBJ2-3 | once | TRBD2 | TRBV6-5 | CASSYMGGDDTQYF | TGTGCCAGCAGTTATATGGGGGGGGACGATACGCAGTATTTT
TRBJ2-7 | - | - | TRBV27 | CASSWNGLGDEQYF | TGTGCCAGCAGTTGGAACGGGCTAGGGGACGAGCAGTACTTC
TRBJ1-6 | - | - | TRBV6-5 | CASSSPDSYSPLHF | TGTGCCAGCAGTTCTCCAGACAGTTATTCACCCCTCCACTTT
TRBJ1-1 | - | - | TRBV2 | CASSSFREKNTEAFF | TGTGCCAGCTCTTCATTCCGGGAGAAGAACACTGAAGCTTTCTTT
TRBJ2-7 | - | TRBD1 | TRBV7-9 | CASSLRQGSYEQYF | TGTGCCAGCAGCTTAAGACAGGGCTCCTACGAGCAGTACTTC
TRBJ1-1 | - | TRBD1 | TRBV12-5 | CASGNRTGLEQAFF | TGTGCTAGTGGTAACAGGACAGGTCTAGAACAAGCTTTCTTT
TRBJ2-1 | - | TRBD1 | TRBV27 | CASSLYPPGQGRNEQFF | TGTGCCAGCAGTTTATACCCCCCGGGACAGGGGCGCAATGAGCAGTTCTTC
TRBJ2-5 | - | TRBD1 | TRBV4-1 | CASSQEWTMTGEETQYF | TGCGCCAGCAGCCAAGAGTGGACGATGACAGGGGAGGAGACCCAGTACTTC